Below, 27 T cell receptor beta chains from the same sample are listed, as sequenced in a study of tumor-infiltrating lymphocytes in primary liver carcinoma. Starting material of 500 to 600 ng total RNA yielded TCR beta cDNA via a constant-region primer. Investigators got TCR beta libraries out of three nested multiplex PCR rounds, done with slightly modified ARM-PCR. It was with TRBV1-TRBV30 forward primers and a C-beta reverse primer that the first two PCR rounds were run, at approximately 10 cycles each. MiXCR, applied by TCRdb to the multiplex PCR reads, yields one record per CDR3 protein. In the table there are over 250,000 distinct CDR3 sequences, around three fifths of which are singletons. For blood RNA, unsorted whole blood served as the source, and germline DNA was extracted too. Material: peripheral blood. The source is a woman aged 25 to 39 with primary liver carcinoma and hepatitis B virus infection.

This clonotype appeared once. Given a much more abundant clone one base away, this may be a read error. The V call is TRBV29-1, the J call TRBJ1-5; D not resolved. CDR1 SQVTM and CDR2 ANQGSEA come from the germline V gene. This CDR3 comprises 12 residues. Trimming took 4 bases from V and 10 from J, leaving 14 bases between them. The CDR3 region has the DNA TGCAGCGTTGGGTCGGGAGGGCATCCCCAGCATTTT. Its translation is CSVGSGGHPQHF.

The chain couples TRBV28 to TRBJ1-5, with 9 bases aligning to TRBD1. The V and J ends lost 6 bases and 3 bases, in that order; junction bases with no gene match: 9. Germline V gives CDR1 MDHEN, CDR2 SYDVKM. The CDR3 loop spans 16 amino acids. DNA for the CDR3: TGTGCCAGCAGGGGAGGGACAGGGAGACACAATCAGCCCCAGCATTTT. This sequence encodes CASRGGTGRHNQPQHF.

This clonotype has more than one count but fewer than ten. The chain uses TRBV7-9 and TRBJ2-4; maybe TRBD2 (6 bases). The CDR3 covers 17 residues. From germline, CDR1 is SEHNR and CDR2 FQNEAQ (reference sequence). Trimming shortened V by 5 bases and J by 0 bases, and 17 bases separated the two germline ends. CDR3 in amino acids: CASSPRGGLLAKNIQYF. The DNA for the CDR3 is TGTGCCAGCAGCCCGCGGGGCGGCCTCCTAGCCAAAAACATTCAGTACTTC.

Notes on this clonotype: Because the CDR3 is missing its conserved closing phenylalanine or tryptophan, this is likely a read error. The gene calls are TRBV7-3 and TRBJ1-1; D call uncertain. Germline V lookup: CDR1 SGHTA, CDR2 FQGTGA. V gave up 2 bases and J gave up 0 bases, with 4 bases separating them. The CDR3 length is 13 residues. Here the CDR3 DNA reads TGTGCCAGCAGCTTATCGGTGAACACTGAAGCTTTCCTT. It translates to CASSLSVNTEAFL.

This clonotype was counted a few times. The chain couples TRBV6-6 to TRBJ2-3, with TRBD2 matching 10 bases. Germline loops: CDR1 MNHNY, CDR2 SVGAGI (reference sequence). Trimming cost V 0 bases and J 3 bases; bases outside gene matches: 9. The CDR3 covers 18 residues. The CDR3 coding sequence is TGTGCCAGCAGTTACTCGAAGTCCCCAGCGGGAGGGACAGATACGCAGTATTTT. Translation gives CASSYSKSPAGGTDTQYF.

About this clonotype: Germline and junction disagree at one end, which may indicate a read error. This chain joins TRBV11-1 and TRBJ2-2; maybe TRBD1 (6 bases). The CDR3 extends over 16 amino acids. Germline-derived CDR1 and CDR2 are SGHAT and FQDESV (reference sequence). The CDR3 sequence: CAGSSGPGHFTGVLFF. CDR3 bases: TGTGCCGGCAGCTCAGGGCCGGGACACTTCACCGGGGTGCTGTTTTTT.

This clonotype appeared many times. V gene TRBV7-8 combines with J gene TRBJ2-3; 11 nucleotides align to TRBD1. The CDR3 has 17 residues. CDR1 and CDR2 from the germline V gene are SGHVS and FQNEAQ. Germline trimming cut 2 bases from V and 3 bases from J; bases unmatched to any gene: 7. The CDR3 loop reads CASSLPWDRGATDTQYF. In DNA, the CDR3 is TGTGCCAGCAGCTTACCCTGGGACAGGGGGGCGACAGATACGCAGTATTTT. Supplemented by reference TRBV7-8 and TRBJ2-3, the full variable domain reads GAGVSQSPRYKVAKRGQDVALRCDPISGHVSLFWYQQALGQGPEFLTYFQNEAQLDKSGLPSDRFFAERPEGSVSTLKIQRTQQEDSAVYLCASSLPWDRGATDTQYFGPGTRLTVL.

As regards this clonotype: One junction end does not reproduce the germline sequence, and a read error may be involved. V is TRBV29-1 and J is TRBJ2-5; tentative D call: TRBD1 (5 bases). Germline assignment: CDR1 SQVTM and CDR2 ANQGSEA. This CDR3 region has 12 residues. The CDR3 DNA follows: TGCAGCGTCAGGGCCTCCCAAGGGACCCAGTACTTC. Translating gives CSVRASQGTQYF.

About this clonotype itself: At one of its ends the junction is not consistent with the germline gene, which may arise from a read error. This chain uses TRBV14 with TRBJ1-5, with TRBD1 as a possible D gene (5 bases). There are 12 residues in the CDR3. Germline V lookup: CDR1 SGHDN, CDR2 FVKESK. The CDR3 bases are TGTACCAGCAGCCAGGGTTCTCAGCCCCAGCATTTT. Translation: CTSSQGSQPQHF.

On this clonotype itself: With a much larger clone just one base away, this may be a read error. The chain recombines TRBV4-3 with TRBJ2-1; D gene ambiguous. CDR3 length: 13 amino acids. In germline, CDR1 is LGHNA, CDR2 YSLEER. CDR3 in amino acids: CASGQVPQGEQFF. The CDR3 nucleotides read TGCGCCAGCGGCCAAGTCCCTCAAGGTGAGCAGTTCTTC.

As for this clonotype: A much more abundant neighbour one base away suggests this may be a read error. This chain uses TRBV6-5 with TRBJ1-2; weak D call: TRBD1 (5 bases). Trimming stripped 5 bases from V and 5 bases from J, with 15 bases between. CDR3 size: 14 residues. Germline V gives CDR1 MNHEY, CDR2 SVGAGI. As DNA, the CDR3 is TGTGCCAGCAGTCCACAGAGGGCAGGGTATGGCTACACCTTC. Residues: CASSPQRAGYGYTF.

This clonotype was detected once. V and J are TRBV6-5 and TRBJ2-3; D assignment may be TRBD1 or TRBD2 (5 bases each). Trimming shortened V by 2 bases and J by 4 bases, and 19 bases separated the two germline ends. Per germline, CDR1 MNHEY and CDR2 SVGAGI. The length of the CDR3 is 17 residues. The CDR3 here is CASSYVWARGDADTQYF. CDR3 nucleotide sequence: TGTGCCAGCAGTTACGTGTGGGCGAGAGGGGACGCAGATACGCAGTATTTT.

The table lists this clonotype with a few counts. The chain joins TRBV6-1 to TRBJ1-1; a possible D gene is TRBD1 (5 bases). Germline assignment: CDR1 MNHNS and CDR2 SASEGT. Trimming took 7 bases from V and 4 from J, leaving 28 bases between them. This CDR3 is built from 18 residues. CDR3 loop: CASTREFNLVGGGTEAFF. In DNA, the CDR3 is TGTGCCAGCACCAGGGAATTTAACCTTGTCGGCGGGGGCACTGAAGCTTTCTTT.

Comments on this clonotype: This sequence may be a read error, since a much larger clone differs from it by one base. This rearrangement joins TRBV29-1 to TRBJ2-1; the match to TRBD2 covers 8 bases. From germline, CDR1 is SQVTM and CDR2 ANQGSEA. CDR3 length equals 15 residues. V trimming: 5 bases; J trimming: 9 bases; junction bases outside the gene matches: 15. The CDR3 protein is CSVTRDGTSRSEQFF. The CDR3 region has the DNA TGCAGCGTTACCCGCGACGGGACTAGTAGGAGTGAGCAGTTCTTC.

The V and J genes are TRBV6-6 and TRBJ2-6; D is perhaps TRBD2 (5 bases). Trimming left V 3 bases short and J 10 bases short, with 13 bases between. This CDR3 contains 14 residues. The germline V gene encodes CDR1 MNHNY and CDR2 SVGAGI (reference sequence). As DNA, the CDR3 is TGTGCCAGCAGTTATAGTCGGGGAGCAAACGTCCTGACTTTC. Encoded protein: CASSYSRGANVLTF.

Written as DNA, the CDR3 is TGTGCCAGCAGTTTTTGGCAGGGTAGAGAAAAACTGTTTTTT. It specifies CASSFWQGREKLFF. The V call is TRBV28, the J call TRBJ1-4, with a weak D call TRBD1 (5 bases). The CDR3 runs to 14 residues. Germline V gene data show CDR1 as MDHEN and CDR2 as SYDVKM. V gave up 3 bases and J gave up 8 bases, with 13 bases separating them.

This clonotype occurred once. This rearrangement joins TRBV6-1 to TRBJ2-7; D gene uncertain. CDR3 length: 11 amino acids. Germline V gene data show CDR1 as MNHNS and CDR2 as SASEGT. The V end lost 4 bases, the J end lost 2 bases, and 3 bases lay between the germline ends. The CDR3 region is CASSVTYEQYF. The CDR3 nucleotides are TGTGCCAGCAGTGTGACCTACGAGCAGTACTTC.

This clonotype was counted ten times or more. The rearrangement links TRBV6-6 to TRBJ2-2, with 7 nucleotides matching TRBD1. Germline V gene data show CDR1 as MNHNY and CDR2 as SVGAGI (reference sequence). After removal of 9 bases from V and 0 bases from J, the junction contained 10 bases not matched to a gene. The CDR3 length is 16 residues. The CDR3 loop is CASRPSGTANTGELFF. The CDR3 DNA sequence: TGTGCCAGTCGACCATCCGGGACAGCGAACACCGGGGAGCTGTTTTTT.

Comments on this clonotype: Without the conserved terminal phenylalanine or tryptophan, this CDR3 likely stems from a read error. V gene TRBV29-1 combines with J gene TRBJ1-2; D is unclear. Trimming took off 6 bases at V and 3 bases at J, with 14 bases between the two ends. The CDR3 extends over 13 amino acids. Germline CDR1 reads SQVTM; CDR2 reads ANQGSEA. CDR3 nucleotides: TGCAGCGTGGAGGGCCTTCGGGACTATGGCTACACCTCC. This sequence encodes CSVEGLRDYGYTS.

V usage is TRBV28 and J usage is TRBJ2-5; D might be TRBD1 (5 bases). With 8 bases removed from V and 0 bases from J, the gap between germline ends came to 16 bases. CDR1 is MDHEN, CDR2 SYDVKM, per germline. This CDR3 is built from 15 residues. The CDR3 spells CASCPLTGNQETQYF. The DNA of the CDR3 is TGTGCCAGCTGTCCCCTAACAGGAAACCAAGAGACCCAGTACTTC.

The rearrangement joins TRBV12-3 or TRBV12-4 to TRBJ2-3; the match to TRBD2 covers 9 bases. V was pared by 4 bases and J by 4 bases, with 12 bases of the junction left unmatched. The CDR3 is 17 amino acids. The CDR3 here is CASSYTGLALSADTQYF. CDR3 nucleotide sequence: TGTGCCAGCAGTTATACCGGACTAGCGCTGAGCGCAGATACGCAGTATTTT.

V gene TRBV11-2 combines with J gene TRBJ2-1; D is possibly TRBD2 (5 bases). There are 17 residues in the CDR3. Trimming stripped 5 bases from V and 2 bases from J, with 19 bases between. CDR1 SGHAT and CDR2 FQNNGV come from the germline V gene. The CDR3 coding sequence is TGTGCCAGCAGCCCACGGAGGCTACCTTCGACCTACAATGAGCAGTTCTTC. It specifies CASSPRRLPSTYNEQFF.

With regard to this clonotype: A much larger clonotype is one base distant, so this may be a read error. The chain couples TRBV4-3 to TRBJ2-5, with D possibly matching TRBD1 (6 bases). Looked up from germline, CDR1 is LGHNA and CDR2 is YSLEER. This CDR3 comprises 14 residues. CDR3 nucleotide sequence: TGCGCCAGCTGCCAAGTTGGACAGCAAGAGACCCAGTACTTC. As protein: CASCQVGQQETQYF.

The CDR3: CASSSASGRIDKQFF. The CDR3 region has the DNA TGTGCCAGCAGCTCCGCTAGCGGGAGGATCGATAAGCAGTTCTTC. This chain links TRBV7-9 with TRBJ2-1; 11 bases line up with TRBD2. This CDR3 spans 15 amino acids. Germline loops: CDR1 SEHNR, CDR2 FQNEAQ (reference sequence). V was pared by 4 bases and J by 11 bases, with 10 bases of the junction left unmatched.

This clonotype was recorded a few times. A much larger clone differs from this one at a single base, so this may be a read error. The gene calls are TRBV29-1 and TRBJ2-5; TRBD1 or TRBD2 may be the D gene (6 bases each). Trimming cost V 8 bases and J 5 bases, with 21 bases left between them. CDR1 SQVTM and CDR2 ANQGSEA come from the germline V gene. This CDR3 region has 14 residues. CDR3 in DNA: TGCAGCATTCAAAGGGGGGTCGGAGCTGAGACCCAGTACTTC. Amino acids: CSIQRGVGAETQYF.

This clonotype was seen a handful of times. A much larger clone is a single base away; this may be a read error. This chain uses TRBV6-2 or TRBV6-3 with TRBJ2-6; no clear D. The CDR3 spans 13 residues. V lost 8 bases, J lost 2 bases, and 7 bases lay in between. From germline, CDR1 is MNHEY and CDR2 SVGEGT. CDR3 DNA sequence: TGTGCCAGCCACCGAGCTGGGGCCAACGTCCTGACTTTC. It yields the protein CASHRAGANVLTF.

About this clonotype itself: At one of its ends the junction is not consistent with the germline gene, which may arise from a read error. This rearrangement joins TRBV6-2 or TRBV6-3 to TRBJ2-1; D gene uncertain. Per germline, CDR1 MNHEY and CDR2 SVGEGT. CDR3 length equals 14 residues. CDR3 residues: CVSSLVVFGDEQFF. The CDR3 DNA sequence: TGTGTCAGCAGCCTCGTCGTTTTTGGGGATGAGCAGTTCTTC.